One and the same sample provided the 32 T cell receptor beta chains below, sequenced in a study of regulatory T cells in long-lasting Graves disease. The time point denotes: newly diagnosed GD, antithyroid drugs for less than 3 months. The TCR library was made from RNA extracted from PBMCs. Combining iRepertoire HTBI primers with Arm-PCR of CDR3 regions, the authors built TCR beta libraries. TCRdb independently ran MiXCR on the multiplex PCR reads; one entry per CDR3 protein. The table lists about 450,000 distinct CDR3 sequences, about 15% of them singletons. These same data were also listed under a study on T cells in Graves' hyperthyroidism and ophthalmopathy.

The sequenced sample was peripheral blood mononuclear cells (PBMCs), obtained at new diagnosis, from a patient treated with antithyroid drugs. The receptors here all came from a woman aged 45-59 years with Graves disease.

This clonotype showed up many times. In nucleotides, the CDR3 is TGTGCCAGCAGACCGACAGCTTATGGCTACACCTTC. It yields the protein CASRPTAYGYTF. The J gene is TRBJ1-2, the V gene TRBV28, with D perhaps TRBD1 (5 bases). The CDR3 covers 12 residues. The V end lost 6 bases, the J end lost 5 bases, and 10 bases lay between the germline ends. CDR1 MDHEN and CDR2 SYDVKM come from the germline V gene.

This clonotype was counted at least ten times. The chain is built from TRBV30 and TRBJ2-1; 7 nucleotides agree with TRBD2. The CDR3 is made up of 16 amino acids. The V gene end was trimmed by 1 base and the J gene end by 3 bases; junction bases not matched to a gene: 9. Germline loops: CDR1 GTSNPN, CDR2 SVGIG (reference sequence). CDR3 DNA sequence: TGTGCCTGGAGTGCCTATGGCGGGGGTGTCTACAATGAGCAGTTCTTC. Protein product: CAWSAYGGGVYNEQFF.

This clonotype was found many times. The chain combines TRBV12-3 or TRBV12-4 with TRBJ2-7; TRBD2 might be the D (5 bases). Trimming pared 5 bases from V and 5 bases from J, leaving 16 bases between. The CDR3 is made up of 14 amino acids. CDR3 sequence (DNA): TGTGCCAGCAGTCCATATGGGAGAGCGGACGAGCAGTACTTC. Amino acids: CASSPYGRADEQYF.

This clonotype was observed at least ten times. The rearrangement links TRBV4-1 to TRBJ2-7; TRBD1 aligns across 9 bases. CDR1 and CDR2 from the germline V gene are MGHRA and YSYEKL. The CDR3 has 14 amino acids. The V gene end was trimmed by 2 bases and the J gene end by 7 bases; junction bases not matched to a gene: 6. Written as DNA, the CDR3 is TGCGCCAGCAGCCAATGGGACAGGGCGGTTGAGCAGTACTTC. Encoded protein: CASSQWDRAVEQYF.

This clonotype was seen at least ten times. The CDR3 DNA reads TGTGCCAGCACCTCCGCGCTAGCGGGAGGGCGGGCAGATACGCAGTATTTT. Translating it yields CASTSALAGGRADTQYF. The chain couples TRBV12-3 or TRBV12-4 to TRBJ2-3; 12 bases fit TRBD2. This CDR3 spans 17 amino acids. V shed 7 bases and J 4 bases; nucleotides not matched to a gene: 12.

This clonotype has ten or more counts. The rearrangement links TRBV28 to TRBJ1-2, with 9 nucleotides matching TRBD1. The V gene end was trimmed by 5 bases and the J gene end by 2 bases; junction bases not matched to a gene: 9. This CDR3 region has 16 residues. Germline-derived CDR1 and CDR2 are MDHEN and SYDVKM. The CDR3 loop reads CASSPPSGTGNYGYTF. The CDR3, as DNA: TGTGCCAGCAGTCCCCCCTCTGGGACAGGGAACTATGGCTACACCTTC.

The chain recombines TRBV5-1 with TRBJ1-2; 9 nucleotides line up with TRBD1. Looked up from germline, CDR1 is SGHRS and CDR2 is YFSETQ. V shed 2 bases, J shed 4 bases, and the junction held 3 bases outside the gene matches. This CDR3 comprises 14 residues. CDR3 DNA: TGCGCCAGCAGCTTTCAGGACAGGGGCTATGGCTACACCTTC. Protein: CASSFQDRGYGYTF. The full variable domain, completed using reference TRBV5-1 and TRBJ1-2, is KAGVTQTPRYLIKTRGQQVTLSCSPISGHRSVSWYQQTPGQGLQFLFEYFSETQRNKGNFPGRFSGRQFSNSRSEMNVSTLELGDSALYLCASSFQDRGYGYTFGSGTRLTVV.

V is TRBV19 and J is TRBJ1-1; TRBD1 might be the D (5 bases). This CDR3 contains 13 residues. The germline CDR1 and CDR2 sequences are LNHDA and SQIVND (reference sequence). Trimming stripped 7 bases from V and 6 bases from J, with 15 bases between. The CDR3 sequence is CASKLWGISEAFF. DNA for the CDR3: TGTGCCAGTAAATTATGGGGCATATCTGAAGCTTTCTTT.

The chain couples TRBV6-1 to TRBJ1-3, with D possibly matching TRBD1 (6 bases). The CDR3 loop spans 17 amino acids. Looked up from germline, CDR1 is MNHNS and CDR2 is SASEGT. V dropped 5 bases and J dropped 3 bases, with 20 bases sitting between them. The CDR3 protein is CASSPDNSQGVGNTIYF. In DNA form, the CDR3 reads TGTGCCAGCAGTCCCGACAATTCACAGGGAGTTGGAAACACCATATATTTT.

The sample holds many counts of this clonotype. One junction end does not reproduce the germline sequence, and a read error may be involved. The rearrangement joins TRBV28 to TRBJ1-1; weak D call: TRBD1 (6 bases). This CDR3 comprises 15 residues. The germline V gene encodes CDR1 MDHEN and CDR2 SYDVKM. CDR3 in DNA: TGTGCCAGCTATAGCCTGCAGGATTGGGACACTGAAGCCTTCTTT. Translated, it gives CASYSLQDWDTEAFF.

The chain employs TRBV27 and TRBJ2-3; D gene uncertain. This CDR3 is 15 amino acids long. Trimming shortened V by 3 bases and J by 3 bases, and 13 bases separated the two germline ends. CDR1 MNHEY and CDR2 SMNVEV come from the germline V gene (reference sequence). The CDR3 here is CASSFLHSWTDTQYF. The DNA for the CDR3 is TGTGCCAGCAGTTTCCTACATAGTTGGACAGATACGCAGTATTTT.

The genes are TRBV3-1 and TRBJ2-5; TRBD2 is a possible D gene (5 bases). This CDR3 is built from 14 residues. Germline CDR1 and CDR2: LGHDT and YNNKEL (reference sequence). Trimming removed 0 bases from V and 5 bases from J, with 10 bases in between. The CDR3 DNA follows: TGTGCCAGCAGCCAAGACATAGCGACGGAGACCCAGTACTTC. Amino acid sequence: CASSQDIATETQYF.

This rearrangement joins TRBV6-2 or TRBV6-3 to TRBJ1-2; 7 nucleotides line up with TRBD1. Per the germline V gene, CDR1 is MNHEY and CDR2 is SVGEGT. Germline trimming cut 6 bases from V and 8 bases from J; bases unmatched to any gene: 9. This CDR3 has 13 residues. CDR3 sequence reads: CASRTLTGSGYTF. The CDR3 nucleotides read TGTGCCAGCAGGACCCTGACAGGGAGCGGCTACACCTTC.

This clonotype was recorded at least ten times. V usage is TRBV29-1 and J usage is TRBJ2-2; 11 nucleotides line up with TRBD2. This CDR3 has 13 residues. V gave up 6 bases and J gave up 6 bases; unmatched junction bases: 3. The germline V gene encodes CDR1 SQVTM and CDR2 ANQGSEA. The CDR3 DNA reads TGCAGCGTCGCGGGACTAGCGGCCGGGGAGCTGTTTTTT. Translated: CSVAGLAAGELFF.

J is TRBJ1-6 and V is TRBV28; D call uncertain. This CDR3 comprises 15 residues. V was shortened by 6 bases and J by 0 bases, with 9 bases between the two germline ends. Germline assignment: CDR1 MDHEN and CDR2 SYDVKM. This chain's CDR3 is CASSTSSSYNSPLHF. CDR3 DNA sequence: TGTGCCAGCAGCACTTCAAGCTCCTATAATTCACCCCTCCACTTT.

The chain couples TRBV14 to TRBJ2-3, with TRBD2 identical over 8 bases. This CDR3 comprises 17 residues. Trimming at V came to 0 bases and at J to 2 bases, leaving 7 bases not matched to a gene. Germline loops: CDR1 SGHDN, CDR2 FVKESK. CDR3 in DNA: TGTGCCAGCAGCCAAGAGCTCGCGGGAGGACACACAGATACGCAGTATTTT. Translating it yields CASSQELAGGHTDTQYF.

The V and J genes are TRBV5-8 and TRBJ2-3, with 8 bases lining up with TRBD1. Germline CDR1 SGHTS, CDR2 YDEGEE. The CDR3 contains 19 residues. The V and J ends lost 3 bases and 0 bases, in that order; junction bases with no gene match: 15. CDR3 sequence reads: CASSYLSRNRGYSTDTQYF. The CDR3 DNA sequence: TGTGCCAGCAGCTACCTCAGCCGAAACAGGGGGTATAGCACAGATACGCAGTATTTT.

V and J are TRBV27 and TRBJ1-5; TRBD1 matches 7 bases. Germline trimming cut 4 bases from V and 7 bases from J; bases unmatched to any gene: 7. The CDR3 loop spans 14 amino acids. Germline V gene data show CDR1 as MNHEY and CDR2 as SMNVEV (reference sequence). In DNA, the CDR3 is TGTGCCAGCAGTTCACTCCAGGGGGAGCAGCCCCAGCATTTT. It specifies CASSSLQGEQPQHF.

This clonotype was seen many times. The chain joins TRBV12-3 or TRBV12-4 to TRBJ1-4, with D uncertain. The CDR3 has 14 residues. Trimming shortened V by 6 bases and J by 3 bases, and 11 bases separated the two germline ends. The CDR3 protein is CASRRGVSNEKLFF. The CDR3 region has the DNA TGTGCCAGCAGGCGCGGGGTTTCTAATGAAAAACTGTTTTTT.

This clonotype was recorded many times. This rearrangement joins TRBV18 to TRBJ2-4; 9 nucleotides agree with TRBD1. V was pared by 0 bases and J by 4 bases, with 1 base of the junction left unmatched. The CDR3 contains 15 residues. The V gene's germline CDR1 is KGHSH and CDR2 LQKENI. Here the CDR3 reads CASSPPGQGKNIQYF. CDR3 bases: TGTGCCAGCTCACCACCAGGACAGGGGAAAAACATTCAGTACTTC.

This chain connects TRBV7-9 to TRBJ2-7; D might be TRBD1 (6 bases). V was cut by 5 bases and J by 4 bases, with 12 bases left in between. Germline loops: CDR1 SEHNR, CDR2 FQNEAQ (reference sequence). The CDR3 has 13 residues. In DNA form, the CDR3 reads TGTGCCAGCAGCCCCAGACAGGAGTACGAGCAGTACTTC. Protein sequence: CASSPRQEYEQYF.

This clonotype was found many times. The V gene is TRBV3-1, the J gene TRBJ2-7; D is unclear. This CDR3 is 14 amino acids long. The germline gives CDR1 LGHDT, CDR2 YNNKEL (reference sequence). With 0 bases removed from V and 0 bases from J, the gap between germline ends came to 6 bases. Here the CDR3 reads CASSQELSSYEQYF. DNA of the CDR3: TGTGCCAGCAGCCAAGAACTGAGCTCCTACGAGCAGTACTTC.

This clonotype was picked up a small number of times. The chain combines TRBV20-1 with TRBJ2-5; 8 positions agree with TRBD2. There are 16 residues in the CDR3. CDR1 and CDR2 from the germline V gene are DFQATT and SNEGSKA (reference sequence). J gave up 2 bases and V 3 bases, and 11 bases lay outside the gene matches. CDR3 residues: CSASPPGGPGQETQYF. The DNA of the CDR3 is TGCAGTGCTAGTCCCCCGGGAGGGCCGGGGCAAGAGACCCAGTACTTC.

Only a few counts were recorded for this clonotype. This chain uses TRBV7-3 with TRBJ2-2, with 14 bases lining up with TRBD2. This CDR3 region has 15 residues. With V trimmed by 9 bases and J by 4 bases, 4 bases remained unmatched. Per the germline V gene, CDR1 is SGHTA and CDR2 is FQGTGA. Written as DNA, the CDR3 is TGTGCCAGACCGGGACTAGCGGGAGTCACCGGGGAGCTGTTTTTT. This sequence encodes CARPGLAGVTGELFF.

Ten or more counts support this clonotype. The chain employs TRBV11-2 and TRBJ2-7; 7 nucleotides agree with TRBD2. J was trimmed by 2 bases and V by 1 base; bases with no gene match: 5. Germline CDR1 reads SGHAT; CDR2 reads FQNNGV. The CDR3 spans 15 residues. The CDR3 loop is CASSLASGTPYEQYF. CDR3 in DNA: TGTGCCAGCAGCTTAGCCAGCGGGACCCCCTACGAGCAGTACTTC.

There are many counts of this clonotype. This chain connects TRBV28 to TRBJ2-7; 7 nucleotides match TRBD1. The CDR3 extends over 15 amino acids. Germline CDR1 is MDHEN and CDR2 is SYDVKM. Trimming at V came to 5 bases and at J to 3 bases, leaving 10 bases not matched to a gene. Here the CDR3 DNA reads TGTGCCAGCAGTCAGATTCCGGGACAGAGCTACGAGCAGTACTTC. Protein sequence: CASSQIPGQSYEQYF. Based on the CDR3 plus reference TRBV28 and TRBJ2-7, the full variable domain is DVKVTQSSRYLVKRTGEKVFLECVQDMDHENMFWYRQDPGLGLRLIYFSYDVKMKEKGDIPEGYSVSREKKERFSLILESASTNQTSMYLCASSQIPGQSYEQYFGPGTRLTVT.

The chain recombines TRBV20-1 with TRBJ2-3, with D perhaps TRBD1 (6 bases). Germline V lookup: CDR1 DFQATT, CDR2 SNEGSKA (reference sequence). Deletions cut 5 bases from V and 3 bases from J, with 15 bases between. The CDR3 spans 14 residues. CDR3 loop: CSAGTGFGTDTQYF. The CDR3 nucleotides read TGCAGTGCTGGCACAGGGTTCGGGACAGATACGCAGTATTTT.

This clonotype was seen ten or more times. The chain recombines TRBV28 with TRBJ2-1; D is possibly TRBD1 or TRBD2 (5 bases each). The length of the CDR3 is 16 residues. Germline values: CDR1 MDHEN, CDR2 SYDVKM. Trimming stripped 4 bases from V and 1 base from J, with 14 bases between. CDR3 DNA sequence: TGTGCCAGCAGTTCGCCGGGACCGAAGTCCTACAATGAGCAGTTCTTC. It specifies CASSSPGPKSYNEQFF.

This clonotype was seen at least ten times. The chain recombines TRBV28 with TRBJ1-1; no firm D call. CDR1 is MDHEN, CDR2 SYDVKM, per germline. Between the trimmed V and J ends, which lost 1 base and 10 bases, there was a span of 7 bases. The CDR3 totals 11 residues. In DNA, the CDR3 is TGTGCCAGCAGTTTATCGGGGAGAGCTTTCTTT. Translating gives CASSLSGRAFF.

The V call is TRBV6-1, the J call TRBJ2-1; TRBD1 agrees at 9 bases. V shed 6 bases, J shed 3 bases, and the junction held 3 bases outside the gene matches. This CDR3 is 14 amino acids long. Germline CDR1 and CDR2: MNHNS and SASEGT. In nucleotides, the CDR3 is TGTGCCAGCAGATGGGGACAGGGCTACAATGAGCAGTTCTTC. This codes for CASRWGQGYNEQFF.

About this clonotype itself: At one end the junction does not follow the germline gene, possibly because of a read error. CDR3 residues: CASSLPRYFTGELIF. In DNA form, the CDR3 reads TGTGCGAGCTCACTTCCTCGCTACTTCACCGGGGAGCTGATTTTT. The chain employs TRBV18 and TRBJ2-2; D possibly corresponds to TRBD2 (5 bases). Germline V lookup: CDR1 KGHSH, CDR2 LQKENI. The CDR3 loop spans 15 amino acids.

This clonotype showed up just a few times. This chain connects TRBV7-6 to TRBJ2-7; D unresolved. Per the germline V gene, CDR1 is SGHVS and CDR2 is FNYEAQ. This CDR3 is built from 15 residues. V was cut by 1 base and J by 1 base, with 11 bases left in between. CDR3 sequence (DNA): TGTGCCAGCAGCTTAGAGTCGACTGTTTCCTACGAGCAGTACTTC. Encoded protein: CASSLESTVSYEQYF.